The 29 T cell receptor beta chains in this list originate from one sample, sequenced in a study of T-cell reconstitution after alpha-beta-depleted transplantation in children. Library preparation (for TCRbeta) was performed with unique molecular identifiers. One entry per CDR3 protein results from TCRdb running MiXCR on the PCR reads. Of just under 550,000 distinct CDR3 sequences listed, around 17% are singletons. The source material was PBMCs from the stem cell graft donor, sampled from the stem cell graft. These receptors were obtained from a human donor who donated a stem cell graft to a child with acute lymphoblastic leukemia.

This chain links TRBV12-3 or TRBV12-4 with TRBJ2-5, with 10 bases matching TRBD1. V shed 7 bases and J 4 bases; nucleotides not matched to a gene: 9. The CDR3 covers 15 residues. This chain's CDR3 is CASTWGQGWGETQYF. The DNA of the CDR3 is TGTGCCAGCACCTGGGGACAGGGGTGGGGAGAGACCCAGTACTTC.

The chain is built from TRBV5-6 and TRBJ2-7, with TRBD2 identical over 7 bases. The CDR3 totals 12 residues. Germline V lookup: CDR1 SGHDT, CDR2 YYEEEE. Trimming cost V 1 base and J 6 bases; bases outside gene matches: 1. CDR3 region: CASSLRTSEQYF. The CDR3 DNA is TGTGCCAGCAGCTTGAGGACTAGCGAGCAGTACTTC. Combining the CDR3 with reference TRBV5-6 and TRBJ2-7 gives the whole variable domain DAGVTQSPTHLIKTRGQQVTLRCSPKSGHDTVSWYQQALGQGPQFIFQYYEEEERQRGNFPDRFSGHQFPNYSSELNVNALLLGDSALYLCASSLRTSEQYFGPGTRLTVT.

This clonotype was counted a few times. This chain links TRBV5-1 with TRBJ2-1; 7 bases fit TRBD1. CDR1 and CDR2 (germline): SGHRS, YFSETQ. The CDR3 is made up of 13 amino acids. V lost 4 bases and J lost 8; bases outside the gene matches: 6. Here the CDR3 DNA reads TGCGCCAGCAGCCCGGACAGGATCGATGAGCAGTTCTTC. Its translation: CASSPDRIDEQFF.

There are many counts of this clonotype. The V and J genes are TRBV5-1 and TRBJ2-1; maybe TRBD2 (6 bases). The V gene's germline CDR1 is SGHRS and CDR2 YFSETQ. CDR3 length: 14 amino acids. Trimming left V 0 bases short and J 6 bases short, with 10 bases between. CDR3 sequence reads: CASSLVTGSNEQFF. Written as DNA, the CDR3 is TGCGCCAGCAGCTTGGTTACCGGGAGCAATGAGCAGTTCTTC. Complete variable domain (other parts from reference TRBV5-1 and TRBJ2-1): KAGVTQTPRYLIKTRGQQVTLSCSPISGHRSVSWYQQTPGQGLQFLFEYFSETQRNKGNFPGRFSGRQFSNSRSEMNVSTLELGDSALYLCASSLVTGSNEQFFGPGTRLTVL.

The chain is built from TRBV5-1 and TRBJ2-1; tentative D call: TRBD2 (6 bases). The germline CDR1 and CDR2 sequences are SGHRS and YFSETQ. V lost 1 base to trimming and J lost 0 bases, with 14 bases between them. The CDR3 spans 17 residues. CDR3 DNA sequence: TGCGCCAGCAGCTTGAGTAGCGGTCCAAGCTCCTACAATGAGCAGTTCTTC. It codes for CASSLSSGPSSYNEQFF.

This chain uses TRBV4-1 with TRBJ2-2; weak D call: TRBD1 (6 bases). Trimming left V 3 bases short and J 4 bases short, with 6 bases between. CDR3 size: 13 residues. Germline loops: CDR1 MGHRA, CDR2 YSYEKL. The CDR3 nucleotides are TGCGCCAGCAGCCAGGGGGCCACCGGGGAGCTGTTTTTT. Translation gives CASSQGATGELFF.

The J gene is TRBJ2-4, the V gene TRBV6-1; maybe TRBD2 (6 bases). Per germline, CDR1 MNHNS and CDR2 SASEGT. V shed 0 bases and J shed 8 bases, with 11 bases lying between them. This CDR3 region has 14 residues. The CDR3 protein is CASSEARGPDIQYF. CDR3 in DNA: TGTGCCAGCAGTGAAGCGCGGGGCCCGGACATTCAGTACTTC.

This clonotype was recorded a few times. This chain uses TRBV3-1 with TRBJ2-3, with 12 positions matching TRBD1. The V and J ends lost 0 bases and 7 bases, in that order; junction bases with no gene match: 5. CDR3 length: 16 amino acids. The germline V gene encodes CDR1 LGHDT and CDR2 YNNKEL (reference sequence). The CDR3 region is CASSQDWGQGANTQYF. The CDR3 region has the DNA TGTGCCAGCAGCCAAGATTGGGGACAGGGGGCGAATACGCAGTATTTT.

This clonotype has only a few counts. In DNA form, the CDR3 reads TGCGCCAGCAGCAAAACAACGAACACTGAAGCTTTCTTT. As protein: CASSKTTNTEAFF. V and J are TRBV5-1 and TRBJ1-1, with unresolved D. Germline assignment: CDR1 SGHRS and CDR2 YFSETQ. V was pared by 4 bases and J by 1 base, with 8 bases between. The CDR3 contains 13 residues.

This clonotype was seen only a few times. V usage is TRBV20-1 and J usage is TRBJ2-1; 12 positions match TRBD2. J gave up 8 bases and V 2 bases, and 7 bases lay outside the gene matches. This CDR3 has 15 residues. Per germline, CDR1 DFQATT and CDR2 SNEGSKA (reference sequence). Written as DNA, the CDR3 is TGCAGTGCTAGATCCGGGACTAGCGGGTACCATGAGCAGTTCTTC. Amino acids: CSARSGTSGYHEQFF.

In its sample, this clonotype was seen a few times. The chain employs TRBV5-1 and TRBJ2-7, with a possible D match to TRBD1 (6 bases). The CDR3 contains 16 residues. CDR1 and CDR2 (germline): SGHRS, YFSETQ. V was trimmed by 4 bases and J by 1 base, leaving 18 bases between them. CDR3 amino acids: CASSPTGQRPSYEQYF. Here the CDR3 DNA reads TGCGCCAGCAGCCCCACGGGACAAAGACCGTCCTACGAGCAGTACTTC.

This clonotype has a handful of counts. This chain connects TRBV20-1 to TRBJ1-1; no clear D gene. Germline V gives CDR1 DFQATT, CDR2 SNEGSKA (reference sequence). Trimming stripped 6 bases from V and 1 base from J, with 12 bases between. The CDR3 consists of 13 residues. The CDR3 here is CSAPGRANTEAFF. The CDR3 region has the DNA TGCAGTGCCCCGGGCCGGGCGAACACTGAAGCTTTCTTT.

This clonotype is a singleton in its sample. J is TRBJ2-2 and V is TRBV12-3 or TRBV12-4; 10 bases map to TRBD2. The junction had 9 bases not matched to a gene; V was cut back by 7 bases and J by 4 bases. The CDR3 totals 16 residues. This CDR3 is CASIDRSGRATGELFF. In nucleotides, the CDR3 is TGTGCCAGCATTGATCGCAGCGGGAGGGCCACCGGGGAGCTGTTTTTT.

This clonotype appeared a few times. The V gene is TRBV5-1, the J gene TRBJ2-3, with 7 nucleotides matching TRBD1. The CDR3 consists of 15 residues. Trimming removed 0 bases from V and 3 bases from J; junction bases left unmatched: 4. Germline-derived CDR1 and CDR2 are SGHRS and YFSETQ. The CDR3 sequence: CASSLGGRGTDTQYF. Here the CDR3 DNA reads TGCGCCAGCAGCTTGGGCGGCAGGGGGACAGATACGCAGTATTTT.

The sample holds a few counts of this clonotype. The rearrangement links TRBV5-1 to TRBJ2-1; TRBD1 aligns across 11 bases. This CDR3 region has 15 residues. Germline V lookup: CDR1 SGHRS, CDR2 YFSETQ. The ends lost 0 bases at V and 8 bases at J; junction bases unmatched: 4. CDR3 coding DNA: TGCGCCAGCAGCTTGGGGTGGACAGGGGGCGATGAGCAGTTCTTC. It specifies CASSLGWTGGDEQFF.

The chain combines TRBV5-1 with TRBJ2-3; D remains ambiguous. The V end lost 4 bases, the J end lost 3 bases, and 9 bases lay between the germline ends. CDR1 SGHRS and CDR2 YFSETQ come from the germline V gene. This CDR3 has 13 residues. CDR3 in amino acids: CASSQDRTDTQYF. For the CDR3, the DNA is TGCGCCAGCAGCCAAGATAGAACAGATACGCAGTATTTT.

J is TRBJ2-7 and V is TRBV3-1; D is unresolved. The CDR3 consists of 16 residues. Germline loops: CDR1 LGHDT, CDR2 YNNKEL (reference sequence). Trimming removed 0 bases from V and 0 bases from J, with 12 bases in between. The CDR3 coding sequence is TGTGCCAGCAGCCAAGATATGGGCATGAGCTCCTACGAGCAGTACTTC. Protein sequence: CASSQDMGMSSYEQYF.

CDR3 region: CASRSGRASRNEQFF. The CDR3 DNA reads TGTGCCAGCAGGAGCGGGAGGGCGTCGCGGAATGAGCAGTTCTTC. This rearrangement joins TRBV6-1 to TRBJ2-1; 10 bases align to TRBD2. With V trimmed by 6 bases and J by 7 bases, 9 bases remained unmatched. The CDR3 extends over 15 amino acids. Germline V gene lookup returns CDR1 MNHNS and CDR2 SASEGT.

As DNA, the CDR3 is TGCGCCAGCAGCTTATCGGGCTACACCTTC. It yields the protein CASSLSGYTF. The chain couples TRBV5-1 to TRBJ1-2, with no clear D. V was pared by 2 bases and J by 8 bases, with 4 bases between. Germline V gene lookup returns CDR1 SGHRS and CDR2 YFSETQ. This CDR3 spans 10 amino acids.

This rearrangement joins TRBV4-2 to TRBJ2-7; D might be TRBD2 (5 bases). Germline-derived CDR1 and CDR2 are LGHNA and YNFKEQ. Trimming stripped 0 bases from V and 6 bases from J, with 21 bases between. The CDR3 runs 17 residues. For the CDR3, the DNA is TGTGCCAGCAGCCAAGATTCGCGGACGACGAAGGCGGGCGAGCAGTACTTC. It encodes CASSQDSRTTKAGEQYF.

This clonotype was detected only a few times. The CDR3 is CATADRDTDTQYF. The CDR3 DNA is TGTGCCACCGCGGACAGGGACACAGATACGCAGTATTTT. The V call is TRBV15, the J call TRBJ2-3, with TRBD1 matching over 8 bases. V lost 8 bases to trimming and J lost 2 bases; unmatched junction nucleotides: 3. Germline V gene sequence: CDR1 LNHNV, CDR2 YYDKDF (reference sequence). This CDR3 comprises 13 residues.

A few counts support this clonotype. This chain links TRBV6-4 with TRBJ2-2, with 13 bases matching TRBD2. With V trimmed by 5 bases and J by 6 bases, 3 bases remained unmatched. Germline V gene sequence: CDR1 MRHNA, CDR2 SNTAGT. The length of the CDR3 is 15 residues. The CDR3 loop is CASSTGLAGAGELFF. Here the CDR3 DNA reads TGTGCCAGCAGTACCGGACTAGCGGGAGCCGGGGAGCTGTTTTTT.

This clonotype was detected only a few times. A clone one base away is much larger, so this may be a read error. The rearrangement links TRBV6-4 to TRBJ2-1, with 8 bases that match TRBD2. V dropped 0 bases and J dropped 2; count of bases not matched to a gene: 0. This CDR3 spans 15 amino acids. In germline, CDR1 is MRHNA, CDR2 SNTAGT. The CDR3 DNA reads TGTGCCAGCAGTGACTCTAGCGGGACCTACAATGAGCAGTTCTTC. Encoded protein: CASSDSSGTYNEQFF.

This clonotype was detected a few times. The J gene is TRBJ2-7, the V gene TRBV12-3 or TRBV12-4, with a weak D call TRBD1 (5 bases). V lost 7 bases and J lost 3, with 19 bases in between. This CDR3 has 15 amino acids. The CDR3, as DNA: TGTGCCAGCACCACAGGTTTACGTACCATCTACGAGCAGTACTTC. Protein: CASTTGLRTIYEQYF.

Here the CDR3 DNA reads TGTGCCAGCTCACCAGGAGGACAGATCTTTCGCGAGCAGTACTTC. Its protein product is CASSPGGQIFREQYF. The chain uses TRBV18 and TRBJ2-7, with TRBD1 as a possible D gene (6 bases). The V gene lost 2 bases and the J gene lost 6 bases, with 17 bases spanning the gap. Per the germline V gene, CDR1 is KGHSH and CDR2 is LQKENI. CDR3 length equals 15 residues.

This clonotype has a count of ten or more. The chain links TRBV15 to TRBJ1-3, with TRBD1 matching over 7 bases. CDR1 and CDR2 (germline): LNHNV, YYDKDF (reference sequence). V trimming: 3 bases; J trimming: 2 bases; junction bases outside the gene matches: 10. This CDR3 comprises 17 residues. The DNA for the CDR3 is TGTGCCACCAGCAGGCGCTGGACAGGATGGACTGGAAACACCATATATTTT. It translates to CATSRRWTGWTGNTIYF.

The CDR3 is CSVEDGKPSNVLTF. The CDR3 bases are TGCAGCGTTGAAGATGGAAAGCCCTCCAACGTCCTGACTTTC. The chain links TRBV29-1 to TRBJ2-6; no clear D. The length of the CDR3 is 14 residues. CDR1 and CDR2 from the germline V gene are SQVTM and ANQGSEA. Deletions cut 0 bases from V and 8 bases from J, with 11 bases between.

The chain uses TRBV28 and TRBJ2-1; D possibly matches TRBD1 or TRBD2 (5 bases each). The CDR3 covers 13 residues. Germline V CDR1 and CDR2: MDHEN, SYDVKM. V dropped 6 bases and J dropped 7 bases, with 13 bases sitting between them. CDR3 nucleotides: TGTGCCAGCAGCTTCGGGACCGTAAATGAGCAGTTCTTC. This encodes CASSFGTVNEQFF.

This clonotype occurred a few times. V usage is TRBV5-1 and J usage is TRBJ1-1; no clear D gene. Germline V gene data show CDR1 as SGHRS and CDR2 as YFSETQ. The CDR3 has 14 amino acids. Trimming shortened V by 2 bases and J by 4 bases, and 12 bases separated the two germline ends. CDR3 coding DNA: TGCGCCAGCAGCTTAGCCGACCGGTCCACTGAAGCTTTCTTT. This sequence encodes CASSLADRSTEAFF.